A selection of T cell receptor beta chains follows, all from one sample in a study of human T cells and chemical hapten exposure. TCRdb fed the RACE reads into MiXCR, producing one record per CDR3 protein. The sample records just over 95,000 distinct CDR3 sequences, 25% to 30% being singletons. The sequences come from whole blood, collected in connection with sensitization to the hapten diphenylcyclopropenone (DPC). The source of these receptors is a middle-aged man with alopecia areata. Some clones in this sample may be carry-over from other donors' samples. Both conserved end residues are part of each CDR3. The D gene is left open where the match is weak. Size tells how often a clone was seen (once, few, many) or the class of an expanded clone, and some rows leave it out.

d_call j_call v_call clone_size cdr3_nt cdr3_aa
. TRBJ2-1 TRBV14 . TGTGCCAGCAGCCAAGGACTAGTTTCCTACAATGAGCAGTTCTTC CASSQGLVSYNEQFF
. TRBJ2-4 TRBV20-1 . TGCAGTGCTAGAACGGCGAACATTCAGTACTTC CSARTANIQYF
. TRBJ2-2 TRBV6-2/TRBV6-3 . TGTGCCAGCATTACAGTAGGGGGGGGCACCCCGCGCACCGGGGAGCTGTTTTTT CASITVGGGTPRTGELFF
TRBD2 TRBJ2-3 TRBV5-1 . TGCGCCAGCAGCTCCATAGCGGGCCCCCTAGGGGATACGCAGTATTTT CASSSIAGPLGDTQYF
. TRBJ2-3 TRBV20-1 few TGCAGTGCTAGAGATAAATCCAAGGGGGGTCTCGGAGATACGCAGTATTTT CSARDKSKGGLGDTQYF
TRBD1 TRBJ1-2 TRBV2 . TGTGCCAGCACTCCGGGACAGACTATATATGGCTACACCTTC CASTPGQTIYGYTF
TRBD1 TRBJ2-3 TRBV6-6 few TGTGCCAGCAGTTACTCCGGGACAGGGGCCCCCGTGGCGCAGTATTTT CASSYSGTGAPVAQYF
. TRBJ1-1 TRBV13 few TGTGCCAGCTTCAGGGGAGTGGGGACTGAAGCTTTCTTT CASFRGVGTEAFF
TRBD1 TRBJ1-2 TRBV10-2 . TGCGCCAGCAGTGAGAAGGGGGCGCGTGGCTACACCTTC CASSEKGARGYTF
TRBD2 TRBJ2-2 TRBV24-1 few TGTGCCACCAACCCGGGACTAGGGAACACCGGGGAGCTGTTTTTT CATNPGLGNTGELFF
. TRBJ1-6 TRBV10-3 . TGTGCCATCTCCGGGGAAGGAGGGAATTCACCCCTCCACTTT CAISGEGGNSPLHF
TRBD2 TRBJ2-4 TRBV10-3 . TGTGCCATCAGTAATAGCGGGAGTTTCGCCAAAAACATTCAGTACTTC CAISNSGSFAKNIQYF
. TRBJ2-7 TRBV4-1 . TGCGCCAGCAGCCAAGAGCGGGGTTCCTCCTACGAGCAGTACTTC CASSQERGSSYEQYF
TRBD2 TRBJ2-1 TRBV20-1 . TGCAGTGCTAGACTACCGGGACTAGCGTATGAGCAGTTCTTC CSARLPGLAYEQFF
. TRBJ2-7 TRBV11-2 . TGTGCCAGCAGCTTAGATAACAGCCTCACCTACGAGCAGTACTTC CASSLDNSLTYEQYF
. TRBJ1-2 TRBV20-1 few TGCAGTGCTAGAGATCAGCGCAACTATGGCTACACCTTC CSARDQRNYGYTF
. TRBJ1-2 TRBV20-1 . TGCAGTGCTAGAGGAGACACAGCTAACTATGGCTACACCTTC CSARGDTANYGYTF
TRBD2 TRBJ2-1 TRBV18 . TGTGCCAGCTCACCACCGGCCTGGACTAGCGGACATTACAATGAGCAGTTCTTC CASSPPAWTSGHYNEQFF
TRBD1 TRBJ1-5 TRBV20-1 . TGCAGTGCTAGCCGACAGGGAAGCAATCAGCCCCAGCATTTT CSASRQGSNQPQHF
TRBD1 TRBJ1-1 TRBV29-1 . TGCAGCGTGGCCGGGACAGAAAGTAACACTGAAGCTTTCTTT CSVAGTESNTEAFF
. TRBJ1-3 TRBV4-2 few TGTGCCAGCGAATCTGGAAACACCATATATTTT CASESGNTIYF
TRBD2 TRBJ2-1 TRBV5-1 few TGCGCCAGCAGCTTGGAAGGTAGCGGGAGGCCTTACAATGAGCAGTTCTTC CASSLEGSGRPYNEQFF
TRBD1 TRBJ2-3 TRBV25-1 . TGTGCCAGCGGGACAGGCTTTCGGGAAGATACGCAGTATTTT CASGTGFREDTQYF
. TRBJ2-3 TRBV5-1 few TGCGCCAGCAGTTTGGACAAGCCTAGCACAGATACGCAGTATTTT CASSLDKPSTDTQYF
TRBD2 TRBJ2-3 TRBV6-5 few TGTGCCAGCAGTATGACTAGCGGGAGAGGCGATACGCAGTATTTT CASSMTSGRGDTQYF
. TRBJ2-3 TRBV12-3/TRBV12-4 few TGTGCCAGCAGTTTAGCCTCGACTAGGGGATCATCAGATACGCAGTATTTT CASSLASTRGSSDTQYF
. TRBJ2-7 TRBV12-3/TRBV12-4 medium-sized TGTGCCAGCAGCGTAGCGGAACTCTCCTACGAGCAGTACTTC CASSVAELSYEQYF
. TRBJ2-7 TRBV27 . TGTGCCAGCAGTTTCTTGCAGGGCCCTACCTACGAGCAGTACTTC CASSFLQGPTYEQYF
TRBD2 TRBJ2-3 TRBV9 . TGTGCCAGCAGCGTAGCTCCCAGACTAGCGGGGAAACCAGATACGCAGTATTTT CASSVAPRLAGKPDTQYF
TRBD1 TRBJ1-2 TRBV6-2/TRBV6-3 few TGTGCCAGCAGTACGCCGGGACAGGGTGACTATGGCTACACCTTC CASSTPGQGDYGYTF
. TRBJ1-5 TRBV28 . TGTGCCAGCAGTTTAAAGGCGGGGTTGAGTCAGCCCCAGCATTTT CASSLKAGLSQPQHF
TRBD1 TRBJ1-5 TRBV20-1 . TGCAGTGCTAGAGAAGGGACAGGGGAAAGTCAGCCCCAGCATTTT CSAREGTGESQPQHF
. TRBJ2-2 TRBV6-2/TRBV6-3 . TGTGCCAGCACCGAATTGGGGGGTTACACCGGGGAGCTGTTTTTT CASTELGGYTGELFF
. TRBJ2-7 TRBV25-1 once TGTGCCAGCAGTGATCCGGGGACCCCGACCTACGAGCAGTACTTC CASSDPGTPTYEQYF
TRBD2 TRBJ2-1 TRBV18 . TGTGCCAGCTCACCAGTCGCGCCTAGCGGGGTAAATGAGCAGTTCTTC CASSPVAPSGVNEQFF
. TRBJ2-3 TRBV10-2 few TGCGCCAGCAGCTCAAGGGGTCCAATCACAGATACGCAGTATTTT CASSSRGPITDTQYF
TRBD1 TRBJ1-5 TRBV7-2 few TGTGCCAGCAGCATAGACAGGGCGGACCAGCCCCAGCATTTT CASSIDRADQPQHF
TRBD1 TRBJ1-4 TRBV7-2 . TGTGCCAGCAGCTCCCGACAGGGACAGGCAACTAATGAAAAACTGTTTTTT CASSSRQGQATNEKLFF
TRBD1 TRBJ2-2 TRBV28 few TGTGCCAGCAGTCCACTTGAGACAGGGGGCGCCGTCGGGGAGCTGTTTTTT CASSPLETGGAVGELFF
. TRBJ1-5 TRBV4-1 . TGCGCCAGCAGCCAAGAGGGATTTACAGGGCTGGAACAGCCCCAGCATTTT CASSQEGFTGLEQPQHF
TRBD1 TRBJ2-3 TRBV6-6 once TGTGCCAGCAGCAAGGACAGGGACACAGATACGCAGTATTTT CASSKDRDTDTQYF
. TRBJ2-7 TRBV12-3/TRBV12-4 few TGTGCCAGCAGTTTCTCCAGTATTCAGACCTACGAGCAGTACTTC CASSFSSIQTYEQYF
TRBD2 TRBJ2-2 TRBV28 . TGTGCCAGCAGTTTATCCCCCCGACTAGCGGGAGGTCAAAGAACCGGGGAGCTGTTTTTT CASSLSPRLAGGQRTGELFF
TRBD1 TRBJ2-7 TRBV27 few TGTGCCAGCAGCCCCGGGACAGGGGGCTCCGAGCAGTACTTC CASSPGTGGSEQYF
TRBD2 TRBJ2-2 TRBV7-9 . TGTGGACTAGCGGACACCGGGGAGCTGTTTTTT CGLADTGELFF
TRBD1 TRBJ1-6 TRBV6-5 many TGTGCCAGCAGTTACGGGACAGATTATTCACCCCTCCACTTT CASSYGTDYSPLHF
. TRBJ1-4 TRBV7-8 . TGTGCCAGCAGCTTATCAGGGACCGGTGAAAAACTGTTTTTT CASSLSGTGEKLFF
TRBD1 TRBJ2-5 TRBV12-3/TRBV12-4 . TGTGCCAGCAGTTTACACAGGGGACAAGAGACCCAGTACTTC CASSLHRGQETQYF
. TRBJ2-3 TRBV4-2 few TGTGCCAGCAGCCAAGGTCCTGGCGGGAACGAACCAGATACGCAGTATTTT CASSQGPGGNEPDTQYF
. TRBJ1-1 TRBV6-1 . TGTGCCAGCCCCCCCCCACCCCCTCGCAGGGAAGCTGAAGCTTTCTTT CASPPPPPRREAEAFF
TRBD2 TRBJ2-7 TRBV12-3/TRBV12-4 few TGTGCCAGCAGTAGGGCGGGAAGCGGGGCCAGGTACGAGCAGTACTTC CASSRAGSGARYEQYF
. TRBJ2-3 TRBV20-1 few TGCAGTGCCCTCGCACAGAGGGCCGATACGCAGTATTTT CSALAQRADTQYF
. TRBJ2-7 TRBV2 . TGTGCCAGCAGCAAAGAAATACAGTATGGTGAGCAGTACTTC CASSKEIQYGEQYF
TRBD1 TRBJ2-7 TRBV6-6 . TGTGCCAGCACCGGGACAGGGTTAACCTACGAGCAGTACTTC CASTGTGLTYEQYF
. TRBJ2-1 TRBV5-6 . TGTGCCAGCAGCTTGGCTGCTTCCAATGAGCAGTTCTTC CASSLAASNEQFF
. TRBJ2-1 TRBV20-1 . TGCAGTGCTAGGTACACCCTCTACAATGAGCAGTTCTTC CSARYTLYNEQFF
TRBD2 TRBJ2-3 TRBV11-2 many TGTGCCAGCAGCCCTCCGCCTAGCGGGAGTTGGTATACGCAGTATTTT CASSPPPSGSWYTQYF